The rows below give T cell receptor beta chains drawn from one sample of a study of shared clonotypes between healthy human individuals. Using immunoSEQ multiplex PCR, the repertoire was profiled, and TCRdb retains in-frame clones only, with some absent. Of around 2.5 million clones listed, approximately 94% were seen once; the top ten hold more than 0.35%. Material for sequencing was naive CD4+ T cells from PBMCs. The receptors shown here come from a man between 18 and 29 years old in good health. Some clones in this sample may be carry-over from other donors' samples. Both conserved end residues are part of each CDR3. A D gene is named only where the DNA matches it firmly. The listing skips clone size in some rows; elsewhere it reads once, few, many or a size class.

clone size	D gene	V gene	J gene	CDR3 DNA	CDR3 protein
-	TRBD2	TRBV25-1	TRBJ2-5	TGTGCCAGCAGTGGACCACTAGCGGGACGAGAGACCCAGTACTTC	CASSGPLAGRETQYF
-	-	TRBV27	TRBJ1-2	TGTGCCAGCAGCCCTAGATCAGGGGCCTATGGCTACACCTTC	CASSPRSGAYGYTF
-	-	TRBV15	TRBJ1-2	TGTGCCACCAGCAGAGTCGGGGTCGATGGCTACACCTTC	CATSRVGVDGYTF
-	-	TRBV5-4	TRBJ2-7	TGTGCCAGCAGCCCCCTTGGGGTATCTTTCTACGAGCAGTACTTC	CASSPLGVSFYEQYF
-	-	TRBV5-1	TRBJ2-3	TGCGCCAGCAGGGCTAGCGGCACAGATACGCAGTATTTT	CASRASGTDTQYF
-	TRBD2	TRBV7-8	TRBJ2-7	TGTGCCAGCAGCTCAAGTCTAGCGGGAGGGCCGGGTTCCTACGAGCAGTACTTC	CASSSSLAGGPGSYEQYF
-	TRBD1	TRBV19	TRBJ2-3	TGTGCCAGTAGTACAGGACAGGGAGGCACAGATACGCAGTATTTT	CASSTGQGGTDTQYF
once	TRBD2	TRBV7-2	TRBJ2-5	TGTGCCAGCAGCTTAGTATTGCTAGCGGGAGGTTCCCGGTGGGAGACCCAGTACTTC	CASSLVLLAGGSRWETQYF
-	TRBD2	TRBV7-3	TRBJ2-5	TGTGCCAGCAGCTTGGCGGGAGTCCGGGAGACCCAGTACTTC	CASSLAGVRETQYF
-	-	TRBV28	TRBJ2-5	TGTGCCAGCAGGCGGAGGGGGGAGACCCAGTACTTC	CASRRRGETQYF
-	-	TRBV7-2	TRBJ1-2	TGTGCCAGCAGCTTAGTTCACCCCTATGGCTACACCTTC	CASSLVHPYGYTF
once	-	TRBV11-3	TRBJ2-7	TGTGCCAGCAGCCCAAGCAGGGACCACGAGCAGTACTTC	CASSPSRDHEQYF
-	-	TRBV28	TRBJ2-5	TGTGCCAGCAGTTTATTCCTGGGGTTCCGCCAAGAGACCCAGTACTTC	CASSLFLGFRQETQYF
-	-	TRBV27	TRBJ2-3	TGTGCCAGCAGTGGGGTTCCGGTAGTCGTCGGCACAGATACGCAGTATTTT	CASSGVPVVVGTDTQYF
once	-	TRBV28	TRBJ1-2	TGTGCCAGCAGTATCCCACCACTAGGGTATGGCTACACCTTC	CASSIPPLGYGYTF
-	-	TRBV18	TRBJ2-7	TGTGCCAGCTCACCTACGGGTGTGGGCGAGCAGTACTTC	CASSPTGVGEQYF
-	TRBD2	TRBV2	TRBJ2-3	TGTGCCAGCAAAGCGGAGGGACTAGCGGGAGGAGATACGCAGTATTTT	CASKAEGLAGGDTQYF
-	TRBD2	TRBV7-9	TRBJ2-1	TGTGCCAGCAGCTTAGACCGGGGACTAGTGATCCATGAGCAGTTCTTC	CASSLDRGLVIHEQFF
-	-	TRBV11-2	TRBJ2-2	TGTGCCAGCAGCTTGGGCGCGGGCACCGGGGAGCTGTTTTTT	CASSLGAGTGELFF
-	TRBD1	TRBV28	TRBJ1-2	TGTGCCAGCAGTCTGACAGGGGGCGGCTACACCTTC	CASSLTGGGYTF
-	TRBD2	TRBV7-2	TRBJ2-5	TGTGCCAGCAGCTTAACAGGGATAGCGGGAGGGAAAGAGACCCAGTACTTC	CASSLTGIAGGKETQYF
-	-	TRBV7-9	TRBJ2-2	TGTGCCAGCAGCTTTCAGTATATCACCGGGGAGCTGTTTTTT	CASSFQYITGELFF
-	-	TRBV11-2	TRBJ2-1	TGTGCCGTCCGAAGGCCCGCGACCTACAATGAGCAGTTCTTC	CAVRRPATYNEQFF
-	-	TRBV6-5	TRBJ2-7	TGTGCCAGCAGTTACTCAGGAACCTACGAGCAGTACTTC	CASSYSGTYEQYF
-	-	TRBV7-9	TRBJ1-2	TGTGCCAGCAGCCTCCTGCCTGACCTCATTAACTATGGCTACACCTTC	CASSLLPDLINYGYTF
-	TRBD1	TRBV19	TRBJ2-5	TGTGCCAGTAGTAAAGACAGGGTGAGAGAGACCCAGTACTTC	CASSKDRVRETQYF
once	-	TRBV5-1	TRBJ2-5	TGCGCCAGCAGCACTACAGGGATGCGAGAGACCCAGTACTTC	CASSTTGMRETQYF
-	-	TRBV28	TRBJ2-5	TGTGCCAGCAGTTTCGGGGGCGCAGGCGAAGAGACCCAGTACTTC	CASSFGGAGEETQYF
-	-	TRBV6-5	TRBJ1-1	TGTGCCAGCAGCCGACGGAGGGGAATGAACGCTGAAGCTTTCTTT	CASSRRRGMNAEAFF
once	-	TRBV28	TRBJ2-1	TGTGCCAGCAGTGTTATAGTATACAATGAGCAGTTCTTC	CASSVIVYNEQFF
-	-	TRBV6-5	TRBJ2-2	TGTGCCAGCAGTCGAGACCACACCGGGGAGCTGTTTTTT	CASSRDHTGELFF
-	-	TRBV7-2	TRBJ2-2	TGTGCCAGCAGCCACCCCCCCCTTTGGGGGGCTGACGGGGAGCTGTTTTTT	CASSHPPLWGADGELFF
-	-	TRBV27	TRBJ1-6	TGTGCCAGCAGTTTATCCGGACAGTATAATTCACCCCTCCACTTT	CASSLSGQYNSPLHF
-	-	TRBV5-1	TRBJ2-2	TGCGCCAGCAGCCTGGGGACGGCCCAAAACACCGGGGAGCTGTTTTTT	CASSLGTAQNTGELFF
-	-	TRBV7-9	TRBJ1-6	TGTGCCAGCAGTTTACTCCCCGCACCCTATTCACCCCTCCACTTT	CASSLLPAPYSPLHF